This section outlines one TCR beta chain sequence together with its context. This entry belongs to a study of blood T cells in healthy people across ages. Each sample yielded at least 6 micrograms of PBMC total RNA. There are 13 residues in the CDR3. The V and J ends lost 6 bases and 5 bases respectively, with 13 bases between them. Germline CDR1 and CDR2: MNHEY and SMNVEV (reference sequence). The second PCR ran roughly 6 to 12 cycles with a sample-barcoded 5' primer and J-beta primers. Each CDR3 protein is one row after TCRdb ran MiXCR on the 5' RACE reads. The sample lists roughly 2 million distinct CDR3 sequences; less than 50% were seen once.

Sequencing was performed on blood. The chain links TRBV27 to TRBJ2-5, with D uncertain. The sequence was obtained from a woman in her forties in good health. The CDR3 sequence: CASSITFRETQYF. For the CDR3, the DNA is TGTGCCAGCAGCATTACTTTCCGGGAGACCCAGTACTTC.